This T cell receptor (beta chain) came from a study of blood T cell repertoires in COVID-19. Study information: T cells, B-cell-depleted T cells, or PBMCs supplied cDNA or gDNA.

Germline CDR1 reads SGHRS; CDR2 reads YFSETQ. V lost 2 bases and J 1 base, leaving 12 bases between the germline ends. This CDR3 comprises 16 residues. Authors' methods: Quantification of nucleated cells was approximated via reference gene primer amplification. The repertoire was sequenced with immunoSEQ multiplex PCR; TCRdb's copy has only in-frame clones and lacks some. The V and J calls and the clone size are those of that table, but D and trimming were determined from the DNA. The sample shows around 82,000 clones, 80% to 95% of them seen only once. The J gene is TRBJ2-2, the V gene TRBV5-1, with D maybe TRBD2 (5 bases). Sequencing was carried out using peripheral blood. The receptor's source is a human donor in a cohort sampled during active COVID-19. CDR3 amino acids: CASSFRAGVNTGELFF. The CDR3 coding sequence is TGCGCCAGCAGCTTCCGGGCCGGGGTGAACACCGGGGAGCTGTTTTTT.